The 30 T cell receptor beta chains given below trace back to one sample, sequenced in a study of naive and memory T cell subsets. Amplification of ligated cDNA took four PCR rounds with SP2 and nested alpha and beta constant primers. One entry per CDR3 protein results from TCRdb running MiXCR on the UMI-ligation and nested PCR reads. The sample carries around 14,000 distinct CDR3 sequences, 4.5% to 6.5% recorded once. The sample's treatment: skin biopsy from PPD injection site in Mantoux-positive individual. A UMI-containing oligonucleotide was joined by 3' ligation to the TCR cDNA template. This specimen consisted of skin, obtained from a tuberculin skin test site. All receptors come from an adult in good health.

By proportion, this clonotype is medium-sized. The V gene is TRBV5-1, the J gene TRBJ2-3; 7 bases are a match to TRBD2. Per germline, CDR1 SGHRS and CDR2 YFSETQ. The CDR3 spans 16 residues. V gave up 0 bases and J gave up 2 bases; unmatched junction bases: 6. The CDR3 DNA reads as TGCGCCAGCAGCTTGGCGACTAGCCGTTTCACAGATACGCAGTATTTT. Its translation: CASSLATSRFTDTQYF.

This clonotype was seen ten or more times. V is TRBV25-1 and J is TRBJ1-2; D is uncertain. Looked up from germline, CDR1 is MGHDK and CDR2 is SYGVNS. The CDR3 sequence is 13 residues long. V lost 5 bases to trimming and J lost 2 bases, with 9 bases between them. CDR3 DNA: TGTGCCAGCAGTATCACAGTAAACTATGGCTACACCTTC. Residues: CASSITVNYGYTF.

In its sample, this clonotype was seen many times. V and J are TRBV6-2 or TRBV6-3 and TRBJ2-7; D not certain. Trimming stripped 0 bases from V and 7 bases from J, with 10 bases between. CDR3 length equals 13 residues. In germline, CDR1 is MNHEY, CDR2 SVGEGT. CDR3 in amino acids: CASSYSIIREQYF. The CDR3 DNA reads TGTGCCAGCAGTTACTCGATTATACGGGAGCAGTACTTC.

This clonotype was recorded at least ten times. Here the CDR3 reads CATSRGSSGTPLRSGYTF. In DNA, the CDR3 is TGTGCCACCAGCAGAGGAAGTTCAGGGACCCCTTTGAGGTCTGGCTACACCTTC. J is TRBJ1-2 and V is TRBV15; D is possibly TRBD1 (5 bases). The CDR3 spans 18 residues. CDR1 and CDR2 from the germline V gene are LNHNV and YYDKDF (reference sequence). Trimming stripped 1 base from V and 7 bases from J, with 25 bases between.

This clonotype has at least ten counts. The genes are TRBV6-2 or TRBV6-3 and TRBJ2-7; 9 bases map to TRBD1. Germline assignment: CDR1 MNHEY and CDR2 SVGEGT. V lost 0 bases and J lost 5; bases outside the gene matches: 2. This CDR3 contains 14 residues. CDR3 sequence reads: CASSYSNRGHEQYF. The DNA of the CDR3 is TGTGCCAGCAGTTACTCGAACAGGGGGCACGAGCAGTACTTC.

Many counts were recorded for this clonotype. This chain uses TRBV5-1 with TRBJ2-2; 8 nucleotides match TRBD1. Trimming at V came to 4 bases and at J to 4 bases, leaving 6 bases not matched to a gene. Germline loops: CDR1 SGHRS, CDR2 YFSETQ. The CDR3 spans 15 residues. This CDR3 is CASSPDRVSTGELFF. The DNA of the CDR3 is TGCGCCAGCAGCCCGGACAGGGTCTCCACCGGGGAGCTGTTTTTT.

V is TRBV6-6 and J is TRBJ2-5; D might be TRBD1 (5 bases). Trimming took off 8 bases at V and 2 bases at J, with 12 bases between the two ends. CDR1 MNHNY and CDR2 SVGAGI come from the germline V gene (reference sequence). The CDR3 spans 13 residues. Here the CDR3 reads CASASQGQETQYF. The DNA of the CDR3 is TGTGCCAGCGCTTCTCAGGGACAAGAGACCCAGTACTTC.

This clonotype showed up just a few times. The J gene is TRBJ1-5, the V gene TRBV2, with D unresolved. V lost 3 bases, J lost 4 bases, and 10 bases lay in between. Germline CDR1 and CDR2: SNHLY and FYNNEI. The length of the CDR3 is 14 residues. For the CDR3, the DNA is TGTGCCAGCAGTGATTTGGTAGGGAATCAGCCCCAGCATTTT. As protein: CASSDLVGNQPQHF.

This clonotype was picked up a small number of times. The chain combines TRBV6-1 with TRBJ1-5; D unresolved. This CDR3 has 14 residues. Trimming took off 3 bases at V and 3 bases at J, with 9 bases between the two ends. The germline gives CDR1 MNHNS, CDR2 SASEGT. This CDR3 is CASSDVNYNQPQHF. The CDR3 DNA follows: TGTGCCAGCAGTGATGTGAATTACAATCAGCCCCAGCATTTT.

This clonotype was recorded at least ten times. This chain uses TRBV3-1 with TRBJ2-1; D tentatively fits TRBD1 or TRBD2 (5 bases each). Trimming removed 1 base from V and 10 bases from J, with 17 bases in between. Per germline, CDR1 LGHDT and CDR2 YNNKEL (reference sequence). The CDR3 runs 15 residues. CDR3 in amino acids: CASSQGSVGGEEQFF. The CDR3 DNA reads as TGTGCCAGCAGCCAAGGGTCCGTTGGGGGAGAAGAGCAGTTCTTC.

At least ten counts were recorded for this clonotype. The CDR3 reads CASSYQETQYF. The CDR3 DNA follows: TGTGCCAGCTCTTACCAAGAGACCCAGTACTTC. This chain uses TRBV2 with TRBJ2-5; D is ambiguous. CDR3 length: 11 amino acids. The germline CDR1 and CDR2 sequences are SNHLY and FYNNEI. Trimming stripped 8 bases from V and 0 bases from J, with 4 bases between. The full variable domain, with the rest looked up from reference TRBV2 and TRBJ2-5, is EPEVTQTPSHQVTQMGQEVILRCVPISNHLYFYWYRQILGQKVEFLVSFYNNEISEKSEIFDDQFSVERPDGSNFTLKIRSTKLEDSAMYFCASSYQETQYFGPGTRLLVL.

The table lists this clonotype with many counts. V and J are TRBV5-1 and TRBJ2-3; 8 bases align to TRBD1. Germline V lookup: CDR1 SGHRS, CDR2 YFSETQ. The V gene end was trimmed by 7 bases and the J gene end by 4 bases; junction bases not matched to a gene: 11. CDR3 length: 15 residues. The CDR3 sequence is CASHVAGGMADTQYF. The CDR3 DNA reads as TGCGCCAGCCACGTGGCAGGGGGCATGGCAGATACGCAGTATTTT.

This clonotype was counted a few times. The genes are TRBV7-7 and TRBJ1-5; TRBD1 matches 7 bases. With 2 bases clipped from V and 5 bases from J, the junction kept 6 bases outside the gene matches. The CDR3 is made up of 15 amino acids. Germline values: CDR1 SSHAT, CDR2 FNYEAQ (reference sequence). The CDR3 DNA reads as TGTGCCAGCAGCTTAAGATCAGGGGGAGATCAGCCCCAGCATTTT. The encoded protein is CASSLRSGGDQPQHF.

Ten or more counts support this clonotype. The gene calls are TRBV4-2 and TRBJ1-1; D remains ambiguous. V was pared by 0 bases and J by 5 bases, with 10 bases between. Germline CDR1 LGHNA, CDR2 YNFKEQ. CDR3 length: 14 amino acids. Here the CDR3 DNA reads TGTGCCAGCAGCCAAGATTCCGGGGAAACTGAAGCTTTCTTT. This gives the protein CASSQDSGETEAFF.

This clonotype was observed at least ten times. This sequence joins TRBV18 and TRBJ1-3; D gene uncertain. This CDR3 is 18 amino acids long. V gave up 6 bases and J gave up 0 bases, with 21 bases separating them. The germline CDR1 and CDR2 sequences are KGHSH and LQKENI. Here the CDR3 reads CASSPFNRGSNSGNTIYF. The CDR3 DNA reads TGTGCCAGCTCCCCATTCAACCGGGGTTCCAACTCTGGAAACACCATATATTTT.

This clonotype was found many times. J is TRBJ2-2 and V is TRBV10-3; D perhaps matches TRBD2 (5 bases). This CDR3 has 16 residues. Germline V gene data show CDR1 as ENHRY and CDR2 as SYGVKD. V lost 8 bases and J 2 bases, leaving 18 bases between the germline ends. CDR3 DNA: TGTGCCATCCAACGAGAGGGATCACTTAACACCGGGGAGCTGTTTTTT. Translating it yields CAIQREGSLNTGELFF.

This clonotype was observed at least ten times. The chain couples TRBV7-2 to TRBJ2-6; D gene unclear. The CDR3 extends over 15 amino acids. V lost 5 bases and J 3 bases, leaving 11 bases between the germline ends. CDR1 is SGHTA and CDR2 is FQGNSA in the germline V gene. The CDR3 loop reads CASSQMEFGANVLTF. The CDR3 bases are TGTGCCAGCAGCCAAATGGAGTTTGGGGCCAACGTCCTGACTTTC.

This chain joins TRBV28 and TRBJ1-5; D gene uncertain. CDR1 MDHEN and CDR2 SYDVKM come from the germline V gene. CDR3 length equals 14 residues. Between the trimmed V and J ends, which lost 7 bases and 4 bases, there was a span of 14 bases. The CDR3 DNA sequence: TGTGCCAGCATTGGGCGGCGGGAGAATCAGCCCCAGCATTTT. Amino acids: CASIGRRENQPQHF.

By frequency in the sample, this clonotype is medium-sized. This chain links TRBV28 with TRBJ2-1; D call uncertain. V was cut by 3 bases and J by 6 bases, with 12 bases left in between. Germline loops: CDR1 MDHEN, CDR2 SYDVKM. The CDR3 has 14 residues. This chain's CDR3 is CASSFSSSTNEQFF. Written as DNA, the CDR3 is TGTGCCAGCAGTTTCTCTAGTTCTACCAATGAGCAGTTCTTC.

This clonotype was observed many times. The chain uses TRBV2 and TRBJ2-7; D unresolved. CDR3 length: 12 amino acids. Trimming stripped 6 bases from V and 2 bases from J, with 8 bases between. CDR1 and CDR2 (germline): SNHLY, FYNNEI. The CDR3 reads CASRTLPYEQYF. DNA of the CDR3: TGTGCCAGCAGGACTCTCCCCTACGAGCAGTACTTC.

The chain is built from TRBV12-3 or TRBV12-4 and TRBJ1-3, with a weak D call TRBD1 (5 bases). V was trimmed by 7 bases and J by 0 bases, leaving 10 bases between them. This CDR3 has 14 residues. CDR3 protein: CASTEGPSGNTIYF. The CDR3 nucleotides read TGTGCCAGCACAGAGGGACCCTCTGGAAACACCATATATTTT.

Many counts were recorded for this clonotype. The chain recombines TRBV3-1 with TRBJ1-2; D is ambiguous. Germline loops: CDR1 LGHDT, CDR2 YNNKEL (reference sequence). The CDR3 sequence is 13 residues long. The germline V and J ends were trimmed by 0 bases and 8 bases, with 10 bases remaining between them. The DNA of the CDR3 is TGTGCCAGCAGCCAAGATGGTTGGCGGGGCTACACCTTC. Protein: CASSQDGWRGYTF.

In regard to this clonotype: A much larger clone differs by one base, so this may be a read error. In DNA form, the CDR3 reads TGTGCCAGCACCATGGGGGATGGCGACACCTTC. It encodes CASTMGDGDTF. This sequence joins TRBV2 and TRBJ1-2; D is perhaps TRBD1 (5 bases). This CDR3 contains 11 residues. Per germline, CDR1 SNHLY and CDR2 FYNNEI.

This clonotype was detected many times. The CDR3 protein is CASSYELPIGTEAFF. The CDR3 nucleotides read TGTGCCAGCAGTTACGAGCTCCCAATCGGCACTGAAGCTTTCTTT. The chain uses TRBV6-2 or TRBV6-3 and TRBJ1-1, with D unclear. CDR3 length: 15 residues. V gave up 2 bases and J gave up 4 bases, with 14 bases separating them. The germline CDR1 and CDR2 sequences are MNHEY and SVGEGT.

This clonotype was seen at least ten times. J is TRBJ2-1 and V is TRBV12-3 or TRBV12-4; tentative D call: TRBD2 (5 bases). The CDR3 covers 17 residues. V was clipped by 5 bases and J by 0 bases, with 17 bases between them. CDR3 protein: CASSAQRILSSYNEQFF. CDR3 DNA sequence: TGTGCCAGCAGTGCGCAGCGGATACTTAGCTCCTACAATGAGCAGTTCTTC.

By share, this clonotype ranks as medium-sized. V usage is TRBV7-2 and J usage is TRBJ2-1; D uncertain. Trimming cost V 1 base and J 8 bases, with 12 bases left between them. Germline CDR1 reads SGHTA; CDR2 reads FQGNSA. The CDR3 length is 14 residues. CDR3 loop: CASSLGGVQDEQFF. CDR3 coding DNA: TGTGCCAGCAGCTTAGGTGGGGTTCAGGATGAGCAGTTCTTC.

This clonotype was detected many times. The genes are TRBV30 and TRBJ2-7; 7 bases line up with TRBD1. This CDR3 has 13 residues. The germline V gene encodes CDR1 GTSNPN and CDR2 SVGIG (reference sequence). V lost 5 bases to trimming and J lost 1 base; unmatched junction nucleotides: 5. This CDR3 is CAWSSGQSYEQYF. CDR3 in DNA: TGTGCCTGGTCATCGGGACAGTCCTACGAGCAGTACTTC.

The sample holds many counts of this clonotype. This chain connects TRBV5-4 to TRBJ2-5, with D maybe TRBD2 (5 bases). This CDR3 has 12 amino acids. Trimming stripped 0 bases from V and 5 bases from J, with 5 bases between. Germline V gene sequence: CDR1 SGHNT, CDR2 YYREEE (reference sequence). CDR3 region: CASSLASETQYF. The CDR3 DNA sequence: TGTGCCAGCAGCTTGGCTAGCGAGACCCAGTACTTC.

This clonotype was seen a handful of times. The rearrangement joins TRBV7-3 to TRBJ2-3; no clear D gene. The V gene lost 5 bases and the J gene lost 1 base, with 7 bases spanning the gap. The CDR3 has 13 amino acids. Looked up from germline, CDR1 is SGHTA and CDR2 is FQGTGA. The DNA of the CDR3 is TGTGCCAGCAGCCCTTCTGGCACAGATACGCAGTATTTT. Encoded protein: CASSPSGTDTQYF.

This clonotype is termed medium-sized. The rearrangement links TRBV20-1 to TRBJ2-2, with D unclear. CDR1 is DFQATT, CDR2 SNEGSKA, per germline (reference sequence). The CDR3 is made up of 14 amino acids. V was shortened by 0 bases and J by 4 bases, with 9 bases between the two germline ends. The CDR3 spells CSARDFQITGELFF. CDR3 nucleotides: TGCAGTGCTAGAGATTTCCAGATCACCGGGGAGCTGTTTTTT.